The next 19 T cell receptor beta chains were all read from a single sample in a study of cytomegalovirus exposure and HLA in healthy donors. Primers: 60 Vbeta forward and 13 Jbeta reverse. Profiled with immunoSEQ multiplex PCR; TCRdb holds only in-frame clones, not every one. The table has 150,000 to 200,000 clones, roughly 83% seen once. The sample consisted of PBMCs. All receptors derive from a woman in her fifties or sixties in good health and CMV-seronegative.

The gene calls are TRBV29-1 and TRBJ2-1; 11 positions agree with TRBD2. With 5 bases clipped from V and 1 base from J, the junction kept 7 bases outside the gene matches. CDR1 and CDR2 (germline): SQVTM, ANQGSEA. This CDR3 is 16 amino acids long. CDR3 DNA sequence: TGCAGCGTTAAAGTTCGGACTAGCGGGTCCTACAATGAGCAGTTCTTC. Residues: CSVKVRTSGSYNEQFF.

The chain recombines TRBV13 with TRBJ2-3, with 7 bases that match TRBD2. Germline CDR1 and CDR2: PRHDT and FYEKMQ (reference sequence). This CDR3 spans 16 amino acids. Trimming cost V 2 bases and J 1 base; bases outside gene matches: 6. The CDR3, as DNA: TGTGCCAGCAGCTTAAAGATTCTAGCGGGCACAGATACGCAGTATTTT. Protein sequence: CASSLKILAGTDTQYF.

The chain joins TRBV2 to TRBJ2-2, with D possibly being TRBD2 (5 bases). The V and J ends lost 7 bases and 0 bases respectively, with 9 bases between them. The CDR3 length is 14 residues. The germline V gene has CDR1 SNHLY and CDR2 FYNNEI. DNA of the CDR3: TGTGCCAGCAAGAGGGTCCCGAACACCGGGGAGCTGTTTTTT. It specifies CASKRVPNTGELFF.

This clone was observed a few times. V gene TRBV6-6 combines with J gene TRBJ1-2; D remains ambiguous. V gave up 5 bases and J gave up 3 bases, with 13 bases separating them. The germline V gene encodes CDR1 MNHNY and CDR2 SVGAGI (reference sequence). CDR3 size: 14 residues. Here the CDR3 DNA reads TGTGCCAGCAGTCCCGAGAGGGTGCACTATGGCTACACCTTC. Amino acid sequence: CASSPERVHYGYTF.

The chain couples TRBV10-1 to TRBJ2-2; possibly TRBD1 for D (6 bases). From germline, CDR1 is WNHNN and CDR2 SYGVQD (reference sequence). The length of the CDR3 is 16 residues. The ends were cut back, 2 bases at V and 0 bases at J, with 10 bases in the middle. The chain's CDR3 is CASSEGTLANTGELFF. The CDR3, as DNA: TGCGCCAGCAGTGAGGGGACACTCGCGAACACCGGGGAGCTGTTTTTT.

In its sample, this clone was seen once. This sequence joins TRBV7-9 and TRBJ2-4; 7 positions match TRBD2. This CDR3 region has 15 residues. Germline V gene data show CDR1 as SEHNR and CDR2 as FQNEAQ (reference sequence). Germline trimming cut 4 bases from V and 3 bases from J; bases unmatched to any gene: 6. The CDR3 region is CASSSRGTYKNIQYF. CDR3 DNA sequence: TGTGCCAGCAGCTCGCGGGGGACGTACAAAAACATTCAGTACTTC.

The chain links TRBV4-3 to TRBJ2-1; 9 bases map to TRBD2. The CDR3 loop spans 21 amino acids. Trimming at V came to 0 bases and at J to 4 bases, leaving 19 bases not matched to a gene. The germline V gene encodes CDR1 LGHNA and CDR2 YSLEER. The CDR3 sequence is CASSQDGGLAPLSGLYNEQFF. The CDR3 nucleotides are TGCGCCAGCAGCCAAGATGGGGGACTAGCCCCCTTATCGGGTTTATACAATGAGCAGTTCTTC.

This chain connects TRBV6-4 to TRBJ2-7; 8 bases map to TRBD1. The germline V gene has CDR1 MRHNA and CDR2 SNTAGT. This CDR3 contains 14 residues. After removal of 5 bases from V and 6 bases from J, the junction contained 9 bases not matched to a gene. The CDR3 sequence is CASSPDRGVGEQYF. CDR3 nucleotides: TGTGCCAGCAGTCCAGACAGGGGTGTGGGCGAGCAGTACTTC.

The chain carries TRBV9 and TRBJ1-1, with D unclear. The CDR3 sequence is 14 residues long. Looked up from germline, CDR1 is SGDLS and CDR2 is YYNGEE. V lost 0 bases and J lost 0, with 6 bases in between. CDR3 protein: CASSVGHLNTEAFF. CDR3 in DNA: TGTGCCAGCAGCGTAGGACATCTGAACACTGAAGCTTTCTTT.

This rearrangement joins TRBV11-2 to TRBJ1-1, with D unclear. There are 14 residues in the CDR3. Germline assignment: CDR1 SGHAT and CDR2 FQNNGV. Trimming shortened V by 5 bases and J by 1 base, and 11 bases separated the two germline ends. The CDR3 bases are TGTGCCAGCAGCCAAGGACTGGGGAACACTGAAGCTTTCTTT. Protein product: CASSQGLGNTEAFF.

This rearrangement joins TRBV18 to TRBJ1-5; 7 nucleotides match TRBD1. This CDR3 comprises 15 residues. CDR1 is KGHSH, CDR2 LQKENI, per germline. V lost 3 bases, J lost 0 bases, and 2 bases stayed unmatched. In DNA form, the CDR3 reads TGTGCCAGCTCACCGGGACAGTATAGCAATCAGCCCCAGCATTTT. This codes for CASSPGQYSNQPQHF.

The J gene is TRBJ1-6, the V gene TRBV27; weak D call: TRBD1 (5 bases). Germline values: CDR1 MNHEY, CDR2 SMNVEV (reference sequence). Trimming removed 1 base from V and 0 bases from J, with 13 bases in between. The CDR3 spans 18 residues. The CDR3, as DNA: TGTGCCAGCAGTTTATATCCGAGACAGAGCTCCTATAATTCACCCCTCCACTTT. Translation gives CASSLYPRQSSYNSPLHF.

V gene TRBV13 combines with J gene TRBJ2-3; D unresolved. V was cut by 5 bases and J by 2 bases, with 14 bases left in between. Germline-derived CDR1 and CDR2 are PRHDT and FYEKMQ (reference sequence). This CDR3 has 15 amino acids. CDR3 protein: CASSHSSASTDTQYF. CDR3 nucleotides: TGTGCCAGCAGCCACAGCTCTGCCTCCACAGATACGCAGTATTTT.

The CDR3 here is CASLSSGGIWETQYF. The CDR3 DNA sequence: TGTGCCAGCCTAAGTAGCGGGGGGATTTGGGAGACCCAGTACTTC. The genes are TRBV7-9 and TRBJ2-5, with 10 bases identical to TRBD2. Unmatched junction bases numbered 11, after V lost 8 bases and J lost 5 bases. Per the germline V gene, CDR1 is SEHNR and CDR2 is FQNEAQ (reference sequence). This CDR3 region has 15 residues.

The CDR3: CASSLGQGLVSSYEQYF. The CDR3 region has the DNA TGTGCCAGCAGCTTAGGGCAGGGCCTCGTTAGCTCCTACGAGCAGTACTTC. The chain carries TRBV11-2 and TRBJ2-7; tentatively, D is TRBD1 (5 bases). Germline V lookup: CDR1 SGHAT, CDR2 FQNNGV. V lost 1 base to trimming and J lost 0 bases, with 16 bases between them. The CDR3 loop spans 17 amino acids.

The J gene is TRBJ2-2, the V gene TRBV28; 12 bases agree with TRBD1. The length of the CDR3 is 16 residues. Germline CDR1 reads MDHEN; CDR2 reads SYDVKM. V lost 6 bases, J lost 6 bases, and 8 bases stayed unmatched. CDR3 amino acids: CASSLGTGGKSGELFF. CDR3 nucleotides: TGTGCCAGCAGCCTTGGGACAGGGGGCAAATCCGGGGAGCTGTTTTTT.

The chain has TRBV7-2 and TRBJ2-2; TRBD1 might be the D (6 bases). The CDR3 sequence is 18 residues long. Germline V gene lookup returns CDR1 SGHTA and CDR2 FQGNSA. V was clipped by 2 bases and J by 0 bases, with 16 bases between them. The CDR3 is CASSLLPGQYANTGELFF. The CDR3 region has the DNA TGTGCCAGCAGCTTACTCCCCGGACAGTACGCGAACACCGGGGAGCTGTTTTTT.

A single count supports this clone. The CDR3 bases are TGTGCCAGCAGCCCGGTCTTGACAGGCCCTGCGTGGCGTAATGAAAAACTGTTTTTT. Its protein is CASSPVLTGPAWRNEKLFF. The chain couples TRBV5-5 to TRBJ1-4, with a tentative D call TRBD1 (6 bases). Germline values: CDR1 SGHKS, CDR2 YYEKEE (reference sequence). V was clipped by 4 bases and J by 4 bases, with 26 bases between them. The CDR3 has 19 residues.

The J gene is TRBJ2-3, the V gene TRBV5-6; 7 nucleotides agree with TRBD2. CDR1 is SGHDT and CDR2 is YYEEEE in the germline V gene. The ends lost 0 bases at V and 1 base at J; junction bases unmatched: 2. CDR3 length: 15 residues. The chain's CDR3 is CASSLGLAGTDTQYF. The DNA of the CDR3 is TGTGCCAGCAGCTTGGGGCTAGCGGGCACAGATACGCAGTATTTT.